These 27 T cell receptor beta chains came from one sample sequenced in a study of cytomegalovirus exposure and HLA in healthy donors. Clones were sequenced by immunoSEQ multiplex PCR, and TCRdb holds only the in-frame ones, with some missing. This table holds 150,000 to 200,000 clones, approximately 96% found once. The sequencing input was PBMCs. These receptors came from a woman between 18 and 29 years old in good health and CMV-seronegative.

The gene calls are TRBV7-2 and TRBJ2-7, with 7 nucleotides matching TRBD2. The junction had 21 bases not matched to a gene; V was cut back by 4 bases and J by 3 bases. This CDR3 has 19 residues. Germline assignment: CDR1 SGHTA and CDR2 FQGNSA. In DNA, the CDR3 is TGTGCCAGCAGCTCCTCTATGACCCGACTAGCTTTCGCCGACTACGAGCAGTACTTC. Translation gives CASSSSMTRLAFADYEQYF.

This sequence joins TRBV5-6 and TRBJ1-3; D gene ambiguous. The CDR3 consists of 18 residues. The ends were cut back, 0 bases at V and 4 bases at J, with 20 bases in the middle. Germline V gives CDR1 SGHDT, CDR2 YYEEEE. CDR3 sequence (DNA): TGTGCCAGCAGCTTGGAGTCTGTCCTCCACAGCTCAGGAAACACCATATATTTT. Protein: CASSLESVLHSSGNTIYF.

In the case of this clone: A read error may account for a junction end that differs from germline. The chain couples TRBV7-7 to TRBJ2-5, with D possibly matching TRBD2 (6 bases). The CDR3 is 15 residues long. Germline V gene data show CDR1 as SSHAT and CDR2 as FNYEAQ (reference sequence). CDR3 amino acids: CASSFGGYGQETQYF. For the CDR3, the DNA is TGTGCTAGCAGCTTCGGGGGATATGGGCAAGAGACCCAGTACTTC.

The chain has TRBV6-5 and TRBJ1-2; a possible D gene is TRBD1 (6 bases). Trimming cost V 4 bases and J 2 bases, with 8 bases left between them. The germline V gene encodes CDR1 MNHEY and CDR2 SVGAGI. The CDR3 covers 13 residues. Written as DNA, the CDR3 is TGTGCCAGCAGTTTGGACAGAAACTATGGCTACACCTTC. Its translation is CASSLDRNYGYTF.

The CDR3 sequence is CASHQGTDSYEQYF. CDR3 bases: TGTGCCAGCCACCAGGGGACAGATTCCTACGAGCAGTACTTC. V gene TRBV5-6 combines with J gene TRBJ2-7; 7 bases are a match to TRBD1. CDR1 SGHDT and CDR2 YYEEEE come from the germline V gene. V shed 7 bases, J shed 1 base, and the junction held 8 bases outside the gene matches. CDR3 length: 14 amino acids.

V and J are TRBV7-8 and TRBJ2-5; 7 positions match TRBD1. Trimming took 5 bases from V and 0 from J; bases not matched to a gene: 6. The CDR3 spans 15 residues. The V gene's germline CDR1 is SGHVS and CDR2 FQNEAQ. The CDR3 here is CASSTGQAYQETQYF. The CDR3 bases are TGTGCCAGCAGCACCGGACAGGCGTACCAAGAGACCCAGTACTTC.

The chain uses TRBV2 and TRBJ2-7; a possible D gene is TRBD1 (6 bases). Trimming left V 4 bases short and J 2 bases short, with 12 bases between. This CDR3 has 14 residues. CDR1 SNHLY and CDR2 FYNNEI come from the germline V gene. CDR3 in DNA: TGTGCCAGCAGTGGGGACACCTTAACCTACGAGCAGTACTTC. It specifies CASSGDTLTYEQYF.

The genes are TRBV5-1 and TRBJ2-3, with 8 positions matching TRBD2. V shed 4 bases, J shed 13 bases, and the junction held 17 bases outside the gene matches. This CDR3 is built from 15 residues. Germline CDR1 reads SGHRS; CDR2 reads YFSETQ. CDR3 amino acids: CASSAGSGTATSKYF. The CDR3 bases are TGCGCCAGCAGCGCTGGTAGCGGGACGGCCACTTCAAAGTATTTT. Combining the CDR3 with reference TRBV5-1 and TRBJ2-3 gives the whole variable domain KAGVTQTPRYLIKTRGQQVTLSCSPISGHRSVSWYQQTPGQGLQFLFEYFSETQRNKGNFPGRFSGRQFSNSRSEMNVSTLELGDSALYLCASSAGSGTATSKYFGPGTRLTVL.

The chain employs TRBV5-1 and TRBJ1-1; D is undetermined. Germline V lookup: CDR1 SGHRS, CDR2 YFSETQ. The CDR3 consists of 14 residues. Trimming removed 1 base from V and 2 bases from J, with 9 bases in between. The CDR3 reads CASSLSILNTEAFF. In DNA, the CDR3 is TGCGCCAGCAGCTTGTCGATTCTAAACACTGAAGCTTTCTTT.

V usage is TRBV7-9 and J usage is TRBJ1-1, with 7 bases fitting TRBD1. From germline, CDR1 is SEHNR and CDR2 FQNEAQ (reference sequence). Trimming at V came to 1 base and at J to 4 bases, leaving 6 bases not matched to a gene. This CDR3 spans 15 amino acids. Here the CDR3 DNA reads TGTGCCAGCAGCTTAGAGTTAGCAGGGGGCACTGAAGCTTTCTTT. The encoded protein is CASSLELAGGTEAFF.

CDR3 nucleotide sequence: TGTGCCAGCTCACACCCCGGGACAGGGGATTACGAGCAGTACTTC. Encoded protein: CASSHPGTGDYEQYF. The chain joins TRBV18 to TRBJ2-7, with 10 bases lining up with TRBD1. V was pared by 4 bases and J by 4 bases, with 7 bases of the junction left unmatched. Germline lookup yields CDR1 KGHSH and CDR2 LQKENI. The length of the CDR3 is 15 residues.

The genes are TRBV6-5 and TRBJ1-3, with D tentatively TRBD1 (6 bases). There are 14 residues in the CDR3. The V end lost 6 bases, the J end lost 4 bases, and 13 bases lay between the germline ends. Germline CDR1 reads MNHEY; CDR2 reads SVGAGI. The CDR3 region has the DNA TGTGCCAGCAGACGCAACAGGGTGGGAAACACCATATATTTT. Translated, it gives CASRRNRVGNTIYF.

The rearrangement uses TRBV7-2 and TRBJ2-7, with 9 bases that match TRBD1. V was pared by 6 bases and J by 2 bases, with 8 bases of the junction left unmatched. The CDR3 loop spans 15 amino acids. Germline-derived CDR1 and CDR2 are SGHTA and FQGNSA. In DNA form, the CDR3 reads TGTGCCAGCAGTTTTACAGGGGGCGCGCCCTACGAGCAGTACTTC. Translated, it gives CASSFTGGAPYEQYF.

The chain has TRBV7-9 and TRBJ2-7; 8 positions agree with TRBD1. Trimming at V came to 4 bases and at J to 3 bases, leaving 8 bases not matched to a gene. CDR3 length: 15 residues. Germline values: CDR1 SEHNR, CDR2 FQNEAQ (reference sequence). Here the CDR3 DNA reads TGTGCCAGCAGCTCCCCGGGACAGGTTTTCTACGAGCAGTACTTC. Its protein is CASSSPGQVFYEQYF.

The CDR3 DNA sequence: TGTGCCAGCAGTGAGGCAGAAAAAGTCTATGGCTACACCTTC. Translated, it gives CASSEAEKVYGYTF. The V gene is TRBV2, the J gene TRBJ1-2; no clear D gene. This CDR3 contains 14 residues. Germline CDR1 SNHLY, CDR2 FYNNEI. V lost 3 bases, J lost 4 bases, and 12 bases lay in between. The variable domain in full, with the rest retrieved from reference TRBV2 and TRBJ1-2, is EPEVTQTPSHQVTQMGQEVILRCVPISNHLYFYWYRQILGQKVEFLVSFYNNEISEKSEIFDDQFSVERPDGSNFTLKIRSTKLEDSAMYFCASSEAEKVYGYTFGSGTRLTVV.

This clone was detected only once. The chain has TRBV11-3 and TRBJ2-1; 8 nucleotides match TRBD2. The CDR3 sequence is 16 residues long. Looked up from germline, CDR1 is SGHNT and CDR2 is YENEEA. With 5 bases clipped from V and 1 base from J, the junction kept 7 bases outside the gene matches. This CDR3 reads CASSPGAGGSYNEQFF. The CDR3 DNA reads TGTGCCAGCAGCCCAGGGGCGGGGGGTTCCTACAATGAGCAGTTCTTC.

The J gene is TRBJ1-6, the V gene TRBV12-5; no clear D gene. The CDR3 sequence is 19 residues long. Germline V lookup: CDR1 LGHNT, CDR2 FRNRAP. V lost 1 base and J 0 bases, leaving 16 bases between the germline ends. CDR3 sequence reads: CASGLATTVQSSYNSPLHF. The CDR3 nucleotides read TGTGCTAGTGGTTTGGCGACAACTGTACAGAGCTCCTATAATTCACCCCTCCACTTT.

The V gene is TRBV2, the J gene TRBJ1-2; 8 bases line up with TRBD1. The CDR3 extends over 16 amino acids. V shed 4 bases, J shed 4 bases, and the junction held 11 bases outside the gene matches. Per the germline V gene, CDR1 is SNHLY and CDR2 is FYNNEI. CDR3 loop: CASSADGQGSIYGYTF. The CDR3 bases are TGTGCCAGCAGTGCTGATGGACAGGGTAGTATCTATGGCTACACCTTC.

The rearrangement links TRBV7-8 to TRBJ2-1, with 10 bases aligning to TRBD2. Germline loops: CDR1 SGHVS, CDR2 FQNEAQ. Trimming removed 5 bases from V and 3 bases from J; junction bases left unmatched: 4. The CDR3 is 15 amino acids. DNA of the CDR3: TGTGCCAGCAGCCTTAGCGGGGGGATCTACAATGAGCAGTTCTTC. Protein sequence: CASSLSGGIYNEQFF.

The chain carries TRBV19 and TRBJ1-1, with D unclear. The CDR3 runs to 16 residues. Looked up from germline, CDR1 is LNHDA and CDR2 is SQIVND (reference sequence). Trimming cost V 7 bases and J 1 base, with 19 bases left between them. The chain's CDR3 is CASTGSSWMTNTEAFF. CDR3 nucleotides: TGTGCCAGTACAGGTTCCTCTTGGATGACGAACACTGAAGCTTTCTTT.

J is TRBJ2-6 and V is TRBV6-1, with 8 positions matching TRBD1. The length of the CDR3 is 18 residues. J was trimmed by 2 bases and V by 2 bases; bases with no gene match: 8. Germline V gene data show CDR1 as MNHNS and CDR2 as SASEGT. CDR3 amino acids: CASSELMTGAPGANVLTF. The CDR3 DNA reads TGTGCCAGCAGTGAACTAATGACAGGGGCGCCTGGGGCCAACGTCCTGACTTTC.

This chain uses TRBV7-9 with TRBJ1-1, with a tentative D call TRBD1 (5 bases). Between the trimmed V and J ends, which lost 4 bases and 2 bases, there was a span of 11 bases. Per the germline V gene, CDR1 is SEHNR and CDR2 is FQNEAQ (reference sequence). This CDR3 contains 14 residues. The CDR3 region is CASSSDSRNTEAFF. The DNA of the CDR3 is TGTGCCAGCAGCTCCGACAGTCGTAACACTGAAGCTTTCTTT.

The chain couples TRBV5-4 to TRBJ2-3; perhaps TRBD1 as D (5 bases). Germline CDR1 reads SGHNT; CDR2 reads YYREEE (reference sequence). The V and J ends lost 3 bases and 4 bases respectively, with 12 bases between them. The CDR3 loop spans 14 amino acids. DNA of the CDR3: TGTGCCAGCAGCTCTGTTCCAGGGTCAGATACGCAGTATTTT. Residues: CASSSVPGSDTQYF.

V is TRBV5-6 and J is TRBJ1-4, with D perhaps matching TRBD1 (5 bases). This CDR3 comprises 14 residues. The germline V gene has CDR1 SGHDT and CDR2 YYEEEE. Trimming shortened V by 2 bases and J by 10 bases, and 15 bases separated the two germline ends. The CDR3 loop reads CASSFLPGEGKLFF. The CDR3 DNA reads TGTGCCAGCAGCTTTCTCCCGGGGGAAGGAAAACTGTTTTTT. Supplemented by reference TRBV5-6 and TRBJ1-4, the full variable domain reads DAGVTQSPTHLIKTRGQQVTLRCSPKSGHDTVSWYQQALGQGPQFIFQYYEEEERQRGNFPDRFSGHQFPNYSSELNVNALLLGDSALYLCASSFLPGEGKLFFGSGTQLSVL.

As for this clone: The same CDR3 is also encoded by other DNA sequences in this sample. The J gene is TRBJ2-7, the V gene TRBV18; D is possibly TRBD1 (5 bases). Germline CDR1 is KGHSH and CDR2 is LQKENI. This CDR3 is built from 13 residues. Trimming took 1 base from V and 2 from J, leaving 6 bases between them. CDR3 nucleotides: TGTGCCAGCTCACCACAAGGGGCCTACGAGCAGTACTTC. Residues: CASSPQGAYEQYF.

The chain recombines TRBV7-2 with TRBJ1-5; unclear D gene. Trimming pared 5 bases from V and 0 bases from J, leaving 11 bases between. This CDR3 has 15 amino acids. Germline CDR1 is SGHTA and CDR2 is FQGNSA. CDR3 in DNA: TGTGCCAGCAGCCCCCAGTCCTTTAGCAATCAGCCCCAGCATTTT. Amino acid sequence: CASSPQSFSNQPQHF.

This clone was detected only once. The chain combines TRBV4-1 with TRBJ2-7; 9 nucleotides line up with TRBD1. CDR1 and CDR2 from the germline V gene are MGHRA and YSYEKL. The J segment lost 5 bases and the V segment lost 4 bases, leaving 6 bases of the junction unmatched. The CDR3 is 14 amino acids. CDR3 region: CASSPDRGPHEQYF. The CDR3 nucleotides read TGCGCCAGCAGCCCGGACAGGGGACCCCACGAGCAGTACTTC.